These 6 T cell receptor beta chains originate from one sample sequenced in a study of chemoradiotherapy in HPV16-positive cancers. Repertoires were generated with immunoSEQ multiplex PCR, while TCRdb's copy carries only in-frame clones and drops some. The profile shows about 32,000 clones, about nine tenths of them singletons. The sample consisted of blood, taken from a patient who underwent chemoradiotherapy. Receptor source: a human donor with HPV-associated anogenital cancer.

V is TRBV20-1 and J is TRBJ1-2, with no clear D. The V and J ends lost 2 bases and 8 bases respectively, with 6 bases between them. The CDR3 is 10 amino acids. Germline CDR1 DFQATT, CDR2 SNEGSKA (reference sequence). The CDR3 DNA reads as TGCAGTGCTAGAACAGACGGCTACACCTTC. As protein: CSARTDGYTF.

This sequence joins TRBV25-1 and TRBJ2-3; maybe TRBD2 (6 bases). Germline-derived CDR1 and CDR2 are MGHDK and SYGVNS. Trimming cost V 0 bases and J 3 bases, with 10 bases left between them. This CDR3 has 15 residues. The CDR3 nucleotides read TGTGCCAGCAGTGAATATGAGGGGAGGACAGATACGCAGTATTTT. Amino acids: CASSEYEGRTDTQYF.

The chain carries TRBV9 and TRBJ1-5, with D maybe TRBD1 (5 bases). V dropped 0 bases and J dropped 2 bases, with 9 bases sitting between them. Germline lookup yields CDR1 SGDLS and CDR2 YYNGEE. This CDR3 spans 15 amino acids. CDR3 in amino acids: CASSVGQGGNQPQHF. Here the CDR3 DNA reads TGTGCCAGCAGCGTAGGGCAGGGCGGCAATCAGCCCCAGCATTTT.

This clone occurred a few times. The chain uses TRBV18 and TRBJ1-2; possibly TRBD1 for D (6 bases). The CDR3 covers 12 residues. Germline CDR1 is KGHSH and CDR2 is LQKENI. Trimming stripped 4 bases from V and 4 bases from J, with 7 bases between. The chain's CDR3 is CASSRDTYGYTF. Here the CDR3 DNA reads TGTGCCAGCTCACGGGACACCTATGGCTACACCTTC. Combining the CDR3 with reference TRBV18 and TRBJ1-2 gives the whole variable domain NAGVMQNPRHLVRRRGQEARLRCSPMKGHSHVYWYRQLPEEGLKFMVYLQKENIIDESGMPKERFSAEFPKEGPSILRIQQVVRGDSAAYFCASSRDTYGYTFGSGTRLTVV.

The chain recombines TRBV27 with TRBJ2-7; D is ambiguous. Germline CDR1 and CDR2: MNHEY and SMNVEV (reference sequence). V dropped 7 bases and J dropped 3 bases, with 7 bases sitting between them. CDR3 length: 11 amino acids. CDR3 sequence: CASICLYEQYF. As DNA, the CDR3 is TGTGCCAGCATTTGTCTCTACGAGCAGTACTTC.

The chain carries TRBV6-1 and TRBJ2-2; either TRBD1 or TRBD2 may fit D (5 bases each). V shed 6 bases and J shed 5 bases, with 7 bases lying between them. Germline CDR1 MNHNS, CDR2 SASEGT. CDR3 length: 12 amino acids. Written as DNA, the CDR3 is TGTGCCAGCAGGTGGGGGACCGGGGAGCTGTTTTTT. Translating gives CASRWGTGELFF.